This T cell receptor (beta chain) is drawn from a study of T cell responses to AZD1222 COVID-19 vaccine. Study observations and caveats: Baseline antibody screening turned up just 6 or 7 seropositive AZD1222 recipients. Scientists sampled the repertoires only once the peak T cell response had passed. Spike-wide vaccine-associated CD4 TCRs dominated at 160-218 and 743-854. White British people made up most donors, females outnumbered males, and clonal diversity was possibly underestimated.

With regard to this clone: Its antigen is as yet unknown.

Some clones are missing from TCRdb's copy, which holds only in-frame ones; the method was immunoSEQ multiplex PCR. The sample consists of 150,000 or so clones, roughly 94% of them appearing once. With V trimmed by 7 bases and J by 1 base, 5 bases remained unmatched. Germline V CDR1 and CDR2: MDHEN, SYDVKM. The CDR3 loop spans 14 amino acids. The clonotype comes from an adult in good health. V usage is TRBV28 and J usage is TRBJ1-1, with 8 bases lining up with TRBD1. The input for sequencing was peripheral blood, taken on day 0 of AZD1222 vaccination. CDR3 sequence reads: CASTWTGTNTEAFF. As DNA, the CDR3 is TGTGCCAGCACCTGGACAGGGACGAACACTGAAGCTTTCTTT.